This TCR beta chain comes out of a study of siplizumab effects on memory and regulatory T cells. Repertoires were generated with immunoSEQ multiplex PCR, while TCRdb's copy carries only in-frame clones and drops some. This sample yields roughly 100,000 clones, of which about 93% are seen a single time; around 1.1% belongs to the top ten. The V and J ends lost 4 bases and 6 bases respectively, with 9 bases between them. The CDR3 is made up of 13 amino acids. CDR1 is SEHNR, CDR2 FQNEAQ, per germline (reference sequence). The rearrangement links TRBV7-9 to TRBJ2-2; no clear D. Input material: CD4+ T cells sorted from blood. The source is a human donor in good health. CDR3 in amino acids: CASSSEGPGELFF. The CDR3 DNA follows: TGTGCCAGCAGCTCCGAAGGGCCCGGGGAGCTGTTTTTT.